Below are 19 T cell receptor beta chains sequenced from a single sample in a study of patients and donors after allogeneic stem cell transplantation (dated by TCRdb to the early 2020s). The method behind the library was RT-PCR. The listed sequencing device is NextSeq 550. Clones were called with MiXCR by TCRdb after fastp trimmed the public reads at Q25, and only in-frame beta chains were retained. Each entry is one CDR3 protein sequence, shown with its most common DNA and genes. For this sample the table gives about 960,000 distinct CDR3 sequences, of which around 17% were detected only once. 5% to 6.5% of the sample is taken by the ten largest. Sample: blood, either unsorted or a sorted T cell fraction (not recorded which). The receptors stem from a human donor who was either an allogeneic HSCT recipient or a stem cell or donor lymphocyte infusion donor (not recorded which). It is not recorded whose cells these are; they may come from a transplant donor.

The chain combines TRBV10-2 with TRBJ2-1; TRBD2 matches 7 bases. With 1 base clipped from V and 15 bases from J, the junction kept 9 bases outside the gene matches. The germline V gene encodes CDR1 WSHSY and CDR2 SAAADI. CDR3 length: 13 amino acids. The CDR3 DNA follows: TGCGCCAGCAGTGAGTTGGACTCCGGGGGGTGGTTCTTC. Its protein product is CASSELDSGGWFF.

This clonotype occurred a few times. The chain employs TRBV3-1 and TRBJ1-2; a possible D gene is TRBD1 (5 bases). The CDR3 spans 15 residues. Trimming took 3 bases from V and 5 from J, leaving 16 bases between them. Per the germline V gene, CDR1 is LGHDT and CDR2 is YNNKEL (reference sequence). The CDR3 is CASSHLDSGRYGYTF. CDR3 bases: TGTGCCAGCAGCCATCTAGACAGCGGCCGGTATGGCTACACCTTC.

CDR3 sequence: CASSLVLAGGPTGELFF. The CDR3 DNA is TGCGCCAGCAGCTTGGTCCTAGCGGGGGGACCCACCGGGGAGCTGTTTTTT. V and J are TRBV5-1 and TRBJ2-2, with 11 nucleotides matching TRBD2. Germline V gene lookup returns CDR1 SGHRS and CDR2 YFSETQ. Trimming removed 0 bases from V and 4 bases from J; junction bases left unmatched: 5. The CDR3 is made up of 17 amino acids.

In its sample, this clonotype was seen a few times. The chain recombines TRBV6-5 with TRBJ1-1, with 8 bases that match TRBD1. The V gene end was trimmed by 1 base and the J gene end by 4 bases; junction bases not matched to a gene: 11. From germline, CDR1 is MNHEY and CDR2 SVGAGI. The CDR3 length is 17 residues. CDR3 DNA sequence: TGTGCCAGCAGTTACTTCCAGGGGGCCGGTACTAGCACTGAAGCTTTCTTT. It translates to CASSYFQGAGTSTEAFF.

This clonotype has a count of ten or more. The rearrangement links TRBV20-1 to TRBJ1-4, with D possibly TRBD1 on 6 matching bases. V dropped 5 bases and J dropped 6 bases, with 13 bases sitting between them. Per germline, CDR1 DFQATT and CDR2 SNEGSKA (reference sequence). This CDR3 spans 13 amino acids. CDR3 residues: CSAAGTRYEKLFF. DNA of the CDR3: TGCAGTGCTGCCGGGACACGGTATGAAAAACTGTTTTTT.

The chain employs TRBV3-1 and TRBJ2-3; D gene ambiguous. Germline CDR1 is LGHDT and CDR2 is YNNKEL (reference sequence). CDR3 length: 16 residues. Between the trimmed V and J ends, which lost 1 base and 7 bases, there was a span of 18 bases. The CDR3 DNA follows: TGTGCCAGCAGCCAAGCCAAGGTGGGCTTGATGAATACGCAGTATTTT. Amino acid sequence: CASSQAKVGLMNTQYF.

The chain joins TRBV25-1 to TRBJ2-2; D is unresolved. CDR3 length: 16 residues. Germline CDR1 and CDR2: MGHDK and SYGVNS. The ends were cut back, 6 bases at V and 5 bases at J, with 19 bases in the middle. This chain's CDR3 is CASRDSRKAITGELFF. In nucleotides, the CDR3 is TGTGCCAGCAGGGATTCTAGGAAGGCGATTACCGGGGAGCTGTTTTTT.

This clonotype showed up just a few times. The rearrangement uses TRBV3-1 and TRBJ2-7; D is possibly TRBD1 (6 bases). Germline V gene sequence: CDR1 LGHDT, CDR2 YNNKEL (reference sequence). The CDR3 runs to 13 residues. The V end was cut by 2 bases, the J end by 3 bases, with 8 bases between. The CDR3 DNA reads as TGTGCCAGCAGCCAACAGGGGCACTACGAGCAGTACTTC. Translating gives CASSQQGHYEQYF.

This clonotype was counted ten times or more. The chain links TRBV12-3 or TRBV12-4 to TRBJ1-1; D is perhaps TRBD1 (5 bases). The CDR3 length is 14 residues. V lost 5 bases and J 3 bases, leaving 13 bases between the germline ends. CDR3 protein: CASSTAGRYTEAFF. In nucleotides, the CDR3 is TGTGCCAGCAGTACCGCAGGGCGGTACACTGAAGCTTTCTTT.

This clonotype came up many times. The V gene is TRBV12-3 or TRBV12-4, the J gene TRBJ2-4; D unresolved. Trimming cost V 3 bases and J 0 bases, with 12 bases left between them. CDR3 size: 16 residues. The CDR3 is CASSLPGYPAKNIQYF. CDR3 nucleotide sequence: TGTGCCAGCAGTTTGCCGGGTTACCCAGCCAAAAACATTCAGTACTTC.

This chain links TRBV19 with TRBJ2-1; TRBD2 matches at 10 bases. Germline V gene data show CDR1 as LNHDA and CDR2 as SQIVND (reference sequence). Trimming removed 0 bases from V and 1 base from J; junction bases left unmatched: 9. This CDR3 comprises 19 residues. The CDR3 region has the DNA TGTGCCAGTAGTATAGATCTATTCCCAGCGGGAGGGTCCTACAATGAGCAGTTCTTC. Protein product: CASSIDLFPAGGSYNEQFF. Together with reference TRBV19 and TRBJ2-1, the CDR3 gives the full variable domain: DGGITQSPKYLFRKEGQNVTLSCEQNLNHDAMYWYRQDPGQGLRLIYYSQIVNDFQKGDIAEGYSVSREKKESFPLTVTSAQKNPTAFYLCASSIDLFPAGGSYNEQFFGPGTRLTVL.

This clonotype was seen a few times. The chain carries TRBV5-6 and TRBJ2-5; 9 bases agree with TRBD2. The ends lost 4 bases at V and 4 bases at J; junction bases unmatched: 11. The length of the CDR3 is 16 residues. CDR1 and CDR2 (germline): SGHDT, YYEEEE. The CDR3: CASSGFSGSFGETQYF. The CDR3 DNA reads TGTGCCAGCAGCGGATTTAGCGGGAGTTTCGGAGAGACCCAGTACTTC.

This clonotype was observed many times. This chain connects TRBV9 to TRBJ2-2; no firm D call. CDR1 and CDR2 from the germline V gene are SGDLS and YYNGEE. This CDR3 has 15 amino acids. V dropped 2 bases and J dropped 0 bases, with 8 bases sitting between them. CDR3 bases: TGTGCCAGCAGCGTGCAGCAGCCGAACACCGGGGAGCTGTTTTTT. The encoded protein is CASSVQQPNTGELFF.

The chain couples TRBV3-1 to TRBJ2-2; TRBD1 matches at 7 bases. This CDR3 is 15 amino acids long. Germline V gives CDR1 LGHDT, CDR2 YNNKEL (reference sequence). The V segment lost 6 bases and the J segment 5 bases; nucleotides outside the gene matches: 9. The CDR3 DNA reads as TGTGCCAGCAGTTGGGAACAGGGGAGTACCGGGGAGCTGTTTTTT. Translation: CASSWEQGSTGELFF.

The chain couples TRBV5-1 to TRBJ2-5; perhaps TRBD1 as D (6 bases). V was shortened by 5 bases and J by 7 bases, with 15 bases between the two germline ends. Germline CDR1 and CDR2: SGHRS and YFSETQ. There are 13 residues in the CDR3. The CDR3 DNA follows: TGCGCCAGCAGTACAGGGAGCGCAGGGACCCAGTACTTC. Translation gives CASSTGSAGTQYF.

This chain connects TRBV25-1 to TRBJ2-7, with TRBD2 matching over 7 bases. Losses at the gene ends were 3 bases for V and 6 bases for J; bases not matched to a gene: 8. The CDR3 has 14 residues. Germline lookup yields CDR1 MGHDK and CDR2 SYGVNS. The CDR3 nucleotides are TGTGCCAGCAGTGAGTGGGGGGGTTACTCCGAGCAGTACTTC. It encodes CASSEWGGYSEQYF.

The chain couples TRBV4-2 to TRBJ1-6; 9 bases map to TRBD1. V shed 0 bases, J shed 4 bases, and the junction held 1 base outside the gene matches. The V gene's germline CDR1 is LGHNA and CDR2 YNFKEQ. The CDR3 covers 16 residues. CDR3 residues: CASSQETGGYNSPLHF. The CDR3 region has the DNA TGTGCCAGCAGCCAAGAGACAGGGGGTTATAATTCACCCCTCCACTTT.

The chain is built from TRBV5-1 and TRBJ2-7; a possible D gene is TRBD1 (5 bases). Looked up from germline, CDR1 is SGHRS and CDR2 is YFSETQ. V lost 0 bases, J lost 0 bases, and 10 bases lay in between. The CDR3 loop spans 15 amino acids. DNA of the CDR3: TGCGCCAGCAGCTTGGTTCAGGGTCCCTCCTACGAGCAGTACTTC. This sequence encodes CASSLVQGPSYEQYF.

This clonotype was seen many times. The rearrangement links TRBV12-3 or TRBV12-4 to TRBJ2-7; a possible D gene is TRBD2 (5 bases). Trimming pared 3 bases from V and 2 bases from J, leaving 8 bases between. The CDR3 length is 13 residues. CDR3 nucleotide sequence: TGTGCCAGCAGTTTTGAGACTACCTACGAGCAGTACTTC. Its translation is CASSFETTYEQYF.